The rows below give T cell receptor beta chains drawn from one sample of a study of identical twins. TCRdb re-derived calls from the 5' RACE reads in MiXCR, one entry per CDR3 protein. The data show some 560,000 distinct CDR3 sequences, 9.5% to 10% seen once. These data were also reused for a study on yellow fever vaccine responses in identical twins.

The sample consisted of PBMCs. These receptors originate from a woman aged 18-30 years in good health. CDR3s include the opening cysteine and the closing phenylalanine or tryptophan. A D gene is named only where the DNA matches it firmly. Some rows have no size entry. The others give once, few or many, or a class for an expanded clone.

clone_size	d_call	v_call	j_call	cdr3_nt	cdr3_aa
many	.	TRBV2	TRBJ2-7	TGTGCCAGCAGTGAGGCGGTTTGGGGACGGACCTACGAGCAGTACTTC	CASSEAVWGRTYEQYF
.	.	TRBV20-1	TRBJ1-5	TGCAGTGCTAGCCCCCAGGGCCTGTTTAGCAATCAGCCCCAGCATTTT	CSASPQGLFSNQPQHF
.	.	TRBV12-3/TRBV12-4	TRBJ2-3	TGTGCCAGCAGTCCATCCGCGGGTACGCAGTATTTT	CASSPSAGTQYF
.	TRBD2	TRBV27	TRBJ2-7	TGTGCCAGCAGTTTATACGGCAGCGGGACCTACGAGCAGTACTTC	CASSLYGSGTYEQYF
.	TRBD2	TRBV28	TRBJ2-1	TGTGCCAGCAGTCAGTTGGGGACTAGCTCCTACAATGAGCAGTTCTTC	CASSQLGTSSYNEQFF
many	.	TRBV4-3	TRBJ2-2	TGCGCCAGCAGCCAAGATGCCAGGGGAGACACCGGGGAGCTGTTTTTT	CASSQDARGDTGELFF
few	TRBD1	TRBV24-1	TRBJ2-1	TGTGCCACCAGTGATTTGGCTACAGGGGGCCGCTACAATGAGCAGTTCTTC	CATSDLATGGRYNEQFF
few	.	TRBV20-1	TRBJ2-3	TGCAGTGCTAGAGATTATCGACGGACCTCCGCAGATACGCAGTATTTT	CSARDYRRTSADTQYF
.	TRBD1	TRBV24-1	TRBJ2-3	TGTGCCACCACCGGGACAGGGACAGATACGCAGTATTTT	CATTGTGTDTQYF
many	.	TRBV10-3	TRBJ2-5	TGTGCCATCAGGCCAGCGGTCCAAGAGACCCAGTACTTC	CAIRPAVQETQYF
few	.	TRBV5-6	TRBJ2-7	TGTGCCAGCAGCAACCTACGAGAGCAGTACTTC	CASSNLREQYF
many	.	TRBV5-6	TRBJ2-7	TGTGCCAGCAGCTACCGACAGGTCCCCTACGAGCAGTACTTC	CASSYRQVPYEQYF
few	.	TRBV27	TRBJ2-7	TGTGCCAGCAGCCAGGGCGGGGCCTCCTACGAGCAGTACTTC	CASSQGGASYEQYF
.	TRBD2	TRBV20-1	TRBJ2-5	TGCAGTGCTGGGGGGGGGAACGGCCTCAGCCCGATTCAAGAGACCCAGTACTTC	CSAGGGNGLSPIQETQYF
few	.	TRBV4-3	TRBJ2-3	TGCGCCAGCAGCCCCCTTGCCGGGAGTACAGCAGATACGCAGTATTTT	CASSPLAGSTADTQYF
.	.	TRBV29-1	TRBJ2-7	TGCAGCGTTGAAGTGTGGGGTGACGACTCCTACGAGCAGTACTTC	CSVEVWGDDSYEQYF
many	TRBD2	TRBV6-1	TRBJ2-3	TGTGCCAGCAGGAACGGGGGGGCTAATACGCAGTATTTT	CASRNGGANTQYF
many	.	TRBV7-9	TRBJ2-1	TGTGCCAGCAGCTTAGCAGGTCGCTCCTACAATGAGCAGTTCTTC	CASSLAGRSYNEQFF
.	.	TRBV20-1	TRBJ2-7	TGCAGTGCTAGAGATCTCCTCTGGCAGACCTCCTACGAGCAGTACTTC	CSARDLLWQTSYEQYF
.	.	TRBV28	TRBJ2-1	TGTGCCAGCAGTTTATTTTTATTGGGGGTTGAGCAGTTCTTC	CASSLFLLGVEQFF
.	.	TRBV7-6	TRBJ1-6	TGTGCCAGCAGCGGCTTGCATAATTCACCCCTCCACTTT	CASSGLHNSPLHF
many	.	TRBV29-1	TRBJ2-7	TGCAGCGTTGAAGGGCCTGGACGGGGCTACGAGCAGTACTTC	CSVEGPGRGYEQYF
.	TRBD1	TRBV14	TRBJ2-7	TGTGCCAGCAGTTACAGGGGACCCAGAATCTACGAGCAGTACTTC	CASSYRGPRIYEQYF
.	.	TRBV11-2	TRBJ2-6	TGTGCCAGCAGCTCAAACAGGCTTTCTGGGGCCAACGTCCTGACTTTC	CASSSNRLSGANVLTF
.	TRBD2	TRBV7-8	TRBJ2-5	TGTGCCAGCAGCTTAGAGGGGTGGATAGCGGGAGCAGAGACCCAGTACTTC	CASSLEGWIAGAETQYF
many	.	TRBV5-1	TRBJ1-2	TGCGCCAGCAGCTTAAACAGGGCCTATGGCTACACCTTC	CASSLNRAYGYTF
many	.	TRBV12-3/TRBV12-4	TRBJ2-3	TGTGCCAGCAGTTATTCGAGAGGGGGCACAGATACGCAGTATTTT	CASSYSRGGTDTQYF
.	.	TRBV20-1	TRBJ2-5	TGCAGTGTCCGGGACTCCCTCCAAGAGACCCAGTACTTC	CSVRDSLQETQYF
many	TRBD2	TRBV6-1	TRBJ2-1	TGTGCCAGCAGTACGGGACTAGCTATCGATGAGCAGTTCTTC	CASSTGLAIDEQFF
many	.	TRBV10-3	TRBJ2-1	TGTGCCACCATTCCGGGAGCAGGTAATGAGCAGTTCTTC	CATIPGAGNEQFF
many	TRBD1	TRBV7-9	TRBJ1-1	TGTGCCAGCAGCTTAGGAGACAGGGTTAACACTGAAGCTTTCTTT	CASSLGDRVNTEAFF
.	TRBD1	TRBV4-3	TRBJ2-7	TGCGCCAGCAGCCAAGGGGCCGGGACAGGGTCCTACGAGCAGTACTTC	CASSQGAGTGSYEQYF
many	.	TRBV9	TRBJ1-1	TGTGCCAGCAGCGAGAGTGACAGTATGAACACTGAAGCTTTCTTT	CASSESDSMNTEAFF
few	TRBD2	TRBV4-2	TRBJ2-7	TGTGCCAGCAGCCAAGATACTTTCGGGAACGGCGGGGGGAGCTCCTACGAGCAGTACTTC	CASSQDTFGNGGGSSYEQYF
.	TRBD2	TRBV4-3	TRBJ2-3	TGCGCCAGCAGCCTAGGGACTAGCGGATGGGATACGCAGTATTTT	CASSLGTSGWDTQYF
.	.	TRBV2	TRBJ1-5	TGTGCCAGCACCATAAGTGGGGAGGTGCCGCCCCAGCATTTT	CASTISGEVPPQHF
many	TRBD1	TRBV25-1	TRBJ2-5	TGTGCCAGCAGTGCGACAGGGACGGAGACCCAGTACTTC	CASSATGTETQYF
many	TRBD2	TRBV7-8	TRBJ2-1	TGTGCCAGCAGCCCGAGGACTAGCGGGAGGAGAAGTGAGCAGTTCTTC	CASSPRTSGRRSEQFF
.	.	TRBV6-1	TRBJ1-2	TGTGCCAGCAGAGATACTCCCAGGGCCGGCTACACCTTC	CASRDTPRAGYTF
many	.	TRBV6-2/TRBV6-3	TRBJ2-7	TGTGCCAGCACCAGCTTCTACGAGCAGTACTTC	CASTSFYEQYF
many	.	TRBV7-8	TRBJ1-3	TGTGCCAGCAGTTCAGCGGGGGTCTCTGGAAACACCATATATTTT	CASSSAGVSGNTIYF
few	.	TRBV11-2	TRBJ2-5	TGTGCCAGCAGCCCAAGGGGGGAAGGGGAGACCCAGTACTTC	CASSPRGEGETQYF
many	.	TRBV6-2/TRBV6-3	TRBJ2-1	TGTGCCAGCAGTTACCCCCGGTTGGGGCCAAACAATGAGCAGTTCTTC	CASSYPRLGPNNEQFF
few	.	TRBV6-6	TRBJ1-4	TGTGCCAGCACTGGGGTGGGAGAAAAACTGTTTTTT	CASTGVGEKLFF
many	TRBD1	TRBV12-3/TRBV12-4	TRBJ2-2	TGTGCCAGCAGGGAACGGGACAGGGCCGGGGAGCTGTTTTTT	CASRERDRAGELFF
few	.	TRBV6-2/TRBV6-3	TRBJ2-7	TGTGCCAGCATACTCGGACCCCCCTCCTACGAGCAGTACTTC	CASILGPPSYEQYF
few	.	TRBV6-6	TRBJ2-2	TGTGCCAGCAGGCAGGGGTACGGGGAGCTGTTTTTT	CASRQGYGELFF
few	.	TRBV20-1	TRBJ2-1	TGCAGTGCTAGAGTCCCCGGGACAATCAATGAGCAGTTCTTC	CSARVPGTINEQFF
many	TRBD2	TRBV12-3/TRBV12-4	TRBJ2-1	TGTGCCAGCAGTTGGCGGGAGGGCCCGGGCAATGAGCAGTTCTTC	CASSWREGPGNEQFF
many	TRBD2	TRBV7-9	TRBJ2-3	TGTGCCGCCCGAAGCGGGAGACACACAGATACGCAGTATTTT	CAARSGRHTDTQYF
.	TRBD1	TRBV28	TRBJ2-1	TGTGCCAGCGTTAGGGGGCGGCTGAAGGGCGGATATTACAATGAGCAGTTCTTC	CASVRGRLKGGYYNEQFF
few	TRBD2	TRBV12-3/TRBV12-4	TRBJ2-7	TGTGCCAGCAGTCCCCCGGGACTAGCGGGGGAGCAGTACTTC	CASSPPGLAGEQYF
.	TRBD1	TRBV11-1	TRBJ1-5	TGTGCCTGCAGCTTAGTAATAGGATTGGGGACAGCTGGCAATCAGCCCCAGCATTTT	CACSLVIGLGTAGNQPQHF
.	.	TRBV12-3/TRBV12-4	TRBJ2-3	TGTGCCAGCAGTCGCACGACCACAGATACGCAGTATTTT	CASSRTTTDTQYF
many	TRBD1	TRBV5-1	TRBJ1-3	TGCGCCAGCAGCTGGACAGGAATCAGCTCTGGAAACACCATATATTTT	CASSWTGISSGNTIYF